This entry is about one T cell receptor (beta chain). This entry is derived from a study of a mutant IDH1 vaccine in newly diagnosed glioma. About the study: Pretreatment consisted of radiotherapy, temozolomide, or both, with most receiving both.

The time point here: baseline, week 1 (first vaccination visit). Noted treatment: pre-vaccination baseline after standard-of-care therapy. This CDR3 spans 13 amino acids. Germline values: CDR1 KGHSH, CDR2 LQKENI. With 3 bases removed from V and 3 bases from J, the gap between germline ends came to 6 bases. Some clones are missing from TCRdb's copy, which holds only in-frame ones; the method was immunoSEQ multiplex PCR. The sample holds 30,000 to 40,000 clones, approximately 92% seen once. This receptor was obtained from a man aged 18-30 years with glioma. The chain has TRBV18 and TRBJ1-3; D not resolved. The sequencing used PBMCs, collected from a glioma patient treated with radiotherapy, temozolomide or both. CDR3 sequence: CASSPADGNTIYF. The CDR3 DNA follows: TGTGCCAGCTCACCGGCGGATGGAAACACCATATATTTT.